One and the same sample provided the 10 T cell receptor beta chains below, sequenced in a study of breast tumors, draining lymph nodes, adjacent tissues. Axillary draining lymph nodes of breast cancer patients supplied the node samples. TCRdb ran MiXCR on the multiplex PCR reads and lists one entry per CDR3 protein. The table shows under 250,000 distinct CDR3 sequences, with about 34% occurring only once. Source material: axillary lymph node tissue. The receptors stem from a female donor with breast cancer. Some clones in this sample may be carry-over from other donors' samples.

This clonotype occurred many times. CDR3: CASRIGSGTGELFF. The DNA of the CDR3 is TGTGCCAGTAGAATTGGGAGCGGGACCGGGGAGCTGTTTTTT. The rearrangement links TRBV13 to TRBJ2-2, with TRBD2 as a possible D gene (6 bases). Trimming removed 9 bases from V and 5 bases from J, with 16 bases in between. The CDR3 sequence is 14 residues long. CDR1 and CDR2 (germline): PRHDT, FYEKMQ (reference sequence).

In this sample, this clonotype turned up a few times. The V and J genes are TRBV18 and TRBJ2-3; tentatively, D is TRBD2 (5 bases). The CDR3 length is 14 residues. Trimming removed 0 bases from V and 9 bases from J, with 13 bases in between. Germline values: CDR1 KGHSH, CDR2 LQKENI. CDR3 sequence (DNA): TGTGCCAGCTCACCACCCTCCCCGGGATCGACGCAGTATTTT. This gives the protein CASSPPSPGSTQYF.

About this clonotype: With a much larger clone just one base away, this may be a read error. The chain recombines TRBV20-1 with TRBJ2-1; 14 nucleotides match TRBD2. The CDR3 is made up of 18 amino acids. V trimming: 0 bases; J trimming: 7 bases; junction bases outside the gene matches: 11. Per the germline V gene, CDR1 is DFQATT and CDR2 is SNEGSKA (reference sequence). The CDR3 coding sequence is TGCAGTGCTAGAGATCAAGGTCGACTAGCGGGAGGGTTGAATGAGCAGTTCTTC. Encoded protein: CSARDQGRLAGGLNEQFF.

There are many counts of this clonotype. The rearrangement uses TRBV28 and TRBJ1-5; D is perhaps TRBD1 (5 bases). V gave up 10 bases and J gave up 6 bases, with 13 bases separating them. CDR3 length: 12 amino acids. The V gene's germline CDR1 is MDHEN and CDR2 SYDVKM. The DNA of the CDR3 is TGTGCCACCGCGGGGGGAAGTCAGCCCCAGCATTTT. It encodes CATAGGSQPQHF.

This clonotype was observed many times. The chain is built from TRBV3-2 and TRBJ2-1; the table gives TRBD2 as D, unverified against the DNA. TRBV3-2 is flagged as a pseudogene. This CDR3 has 14 residues. The CDR3 region has the DNA TGTGCCAGCGGAATAGCGGGAGCGCTAGTGGAGCAGTTCTTC. It specifies CASGIAGALVEQFF.

Note on this clonotype: A much larger clone sits a single nucleotide away, making a read error possible. The V call is TRBV27, the J call TRBJ2-7, with TRBD1 matching 7 bases. Germline assignment: CDR1 MNHEY and CDR2 SMNVEV (reference sequence). This CDR3 spans 15 amino acids. The CDR3 here is CAGSLSPGTAYEQYF. The CDR3 nucleotides read TGTGCCGGCAGTCTAAGCCCGGGGACAGCCTACGAGCAGTACTTC.

This clonotype came up many times. The rearrangement links TRBV9 to TRBJ2-1; 8 bases fit TRBD2. This CDR3 comprises 14 residues. Losses at the gene ends were 3 bases for V and 10 bases for J; bases not matched to a gene: 9. Germline V CDR1 and CDR2: SGDLS, YYNGEE. Written as DNA, the CDR3 is TGTGCCAGCAGCGCACCGGGACTAGTCATCGAGCAGTTCTTC. Protein sequence: CASSAPGLVIEQFF. Based on the CDR3 plus reference TRBV9 and TRBJ2-1, the full variable domain is DSGVTQTPKHLITATGQRVTLRCSPRSGDLSVYWYQQSLDQGLQFLIQYYNGEERAKGNILERFSAQQFPDLHSELNLSSLELGDSALYFCASSAPGLVIEQFFGPGTRLTVL.

Notes on this clonotype: The junction differs from germline at one of its ends, possibly a read error. The rearrangement joins TRBV6-1 to TRBJ2-3, with TRBD2 matching over 13 bases. CDR1 MNHNS and CDR2 SASEGT come from the germline V gene. The CDR3 has 19 residues. The DNA for the CDR3 is TGTGCCAGCAGTTTAAGACTAGCGGGAGGAATACGTCCCGAAGATATGCAGTATTTT. Translation: CASSLRLAGGIRPEDMQYF.

This chain connects TRBV7-2 to TRBJ1-6; D perhaps matches TRBD1 (5 bases). The CDR3 contains 16 residues. Trimming left V 5 bases short and J 5 bases short, with 16 bases between. Per the germline V gene, CDR1 is SGHTA and CDR2 is FQGNSA. This CDR3 is CASSDSGGRDNSPLHF. The CDR3 region has the DNA TGTGCCAGCAGCGATAGCGGGGGGAGGGATAATTCACCCCTCCACTTT.

Concerning this clonotype itself: The conserved closing phenylalanine or tryptophan is absent in this CDR3, likely reflecting a read error. The DNA is omitted, as the CDR3 cannot be located on it reliably, and the CDR3 follows TCRdb's listing. V usage is TRBV7-3 and J usage is TRBJ2-5; the table calls TRBD2, which could not be checked here. From its first to its last residue, the CDR3 has 12 amino acids. Germline values: CDR1 SGHTA, CDR2 FQGTGA. The CDR3 here is CARGLELETQCC.